This TCR beta chain was observed in a study of cytomegalovirus exposure and HLA in healthy donors. Findings of the study overall: A few V segments could not be told apart, such as TRBV6-2 and TRBV6-3, and were left out.

As to this clone: The antigen is not known.

The germline V gene has CDR1 SGHTA and CDR2 FQGNSA. This CDR3 is built from 17 residues. V was cut by 1 base and J by 0 bases, with 16 bases left in between. PCR involved 60 Vbeta and 13 Jbeta primers. Some clones are missing from TCRdb's copy, which holds only in-frame ones; the method was immunoSEQ multiplex PCR. The sample has under 150,000 clones; 82% are singletons. The chain recombines TRBV7-2 with TRBJ2-7; weak D call: TRBD2 (6 bases). The sequence derives from a male donor in good health and CMV-seronegative. Sequencing input: PBMCs. The CDR3 DNA is TGTGCCAGCAGCTTAGTACTAGCATCAAGGAGCTCCTACGAGCAGTACTTC. Its protein is CASSLVLASRSSYEQYF.